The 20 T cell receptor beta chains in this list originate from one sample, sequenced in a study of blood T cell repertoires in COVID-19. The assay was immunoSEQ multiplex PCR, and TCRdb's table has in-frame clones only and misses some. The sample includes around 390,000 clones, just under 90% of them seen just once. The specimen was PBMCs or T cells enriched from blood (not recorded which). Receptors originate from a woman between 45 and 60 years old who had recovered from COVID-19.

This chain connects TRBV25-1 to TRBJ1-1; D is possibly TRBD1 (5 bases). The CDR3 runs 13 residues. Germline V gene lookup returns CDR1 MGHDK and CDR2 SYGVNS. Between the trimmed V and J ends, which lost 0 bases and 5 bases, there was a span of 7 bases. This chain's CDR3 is CASSEYRGTEAFF. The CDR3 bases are TGTGCCAGCAGTGAATATCGGGGGACTGAAGCTTTCTTT.

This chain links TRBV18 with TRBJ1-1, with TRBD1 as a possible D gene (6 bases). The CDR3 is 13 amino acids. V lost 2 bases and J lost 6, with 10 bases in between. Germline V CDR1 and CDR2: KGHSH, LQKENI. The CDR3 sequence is CASSPGGASEAFF. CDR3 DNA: TGTGCCAGCTCACCAGGGGGGGCCTCTGAAGCTTTCTTT.

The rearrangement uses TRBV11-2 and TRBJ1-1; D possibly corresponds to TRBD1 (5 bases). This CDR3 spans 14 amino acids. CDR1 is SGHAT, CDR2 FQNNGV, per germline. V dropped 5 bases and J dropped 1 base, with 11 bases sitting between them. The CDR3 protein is CASSHGAGNTEAFF. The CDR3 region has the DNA TGTGCCAGCAGCCATGGGGCAGGGAACACTGAAGCTTTCTTT.

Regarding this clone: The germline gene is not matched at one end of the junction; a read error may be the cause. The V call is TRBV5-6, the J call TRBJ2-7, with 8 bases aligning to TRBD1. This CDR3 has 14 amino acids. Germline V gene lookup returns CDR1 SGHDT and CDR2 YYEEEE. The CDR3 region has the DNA TGCGCCAGCAGCTTTGGACAGGGAGTACGAGGACAGTACTTC. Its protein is CASSFGQGVRGQYF.

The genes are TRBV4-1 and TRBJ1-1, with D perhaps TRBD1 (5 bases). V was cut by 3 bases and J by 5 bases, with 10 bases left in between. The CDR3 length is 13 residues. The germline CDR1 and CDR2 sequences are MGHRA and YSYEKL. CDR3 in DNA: TGCGCCAGCAGCCAGGGGACTAGAACTGAAGCTTTCTTT. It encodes CASSQGTRTEAFF.

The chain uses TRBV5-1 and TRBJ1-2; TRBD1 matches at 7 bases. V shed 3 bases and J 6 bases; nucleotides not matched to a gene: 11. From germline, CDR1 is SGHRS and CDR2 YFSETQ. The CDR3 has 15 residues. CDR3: CASSWSTGYGDGYTF. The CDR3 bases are TGCGCCAGCAGCTGGTCGACAGGGTATGGGGATGGCTACACCTTC.

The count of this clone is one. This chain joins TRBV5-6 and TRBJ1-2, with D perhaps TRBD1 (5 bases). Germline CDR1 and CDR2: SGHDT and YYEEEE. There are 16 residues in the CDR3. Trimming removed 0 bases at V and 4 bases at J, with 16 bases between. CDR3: CASSLGTTAPGYGYTF. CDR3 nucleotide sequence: TGTGCCAGCAGCTTGGGAACGACAGCTCCCGGCTATGGCTACACCTTC.

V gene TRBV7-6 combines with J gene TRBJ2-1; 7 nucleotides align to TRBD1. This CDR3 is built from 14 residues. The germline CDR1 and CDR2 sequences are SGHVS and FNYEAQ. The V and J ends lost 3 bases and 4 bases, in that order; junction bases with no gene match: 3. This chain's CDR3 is CASSLNRGYNEQFF. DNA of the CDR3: TGTGCCAGCAGCTTGAACAGGGGATACAATGAGCAGTTCTTC.

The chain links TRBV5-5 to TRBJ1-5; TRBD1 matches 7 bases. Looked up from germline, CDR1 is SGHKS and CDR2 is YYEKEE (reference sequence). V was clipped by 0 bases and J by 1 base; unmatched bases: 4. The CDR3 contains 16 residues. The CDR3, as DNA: TGTGCCAGCAGCTTGGCCGGCAGGGGGAGCAATCAGCCCCAGCATTTT. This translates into CASSLAGRGSNQPQHF.

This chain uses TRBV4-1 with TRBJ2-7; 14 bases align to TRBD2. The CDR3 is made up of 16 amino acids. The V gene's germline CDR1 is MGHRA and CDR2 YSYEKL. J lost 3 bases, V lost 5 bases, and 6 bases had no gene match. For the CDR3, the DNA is TGCGCCAGCAGCTCTCGGACTAGCGGGGGGAGCTACGAGCAGTACTTC. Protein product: CASSSRTSGGSYEQYF.

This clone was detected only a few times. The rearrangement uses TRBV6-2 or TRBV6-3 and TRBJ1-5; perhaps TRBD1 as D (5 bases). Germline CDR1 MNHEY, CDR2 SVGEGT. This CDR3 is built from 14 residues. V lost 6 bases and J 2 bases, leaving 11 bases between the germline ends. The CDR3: CASSSWGGNQPQHF. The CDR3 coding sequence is TGTGCCAGCAGCTCGTGGGGCGGCAATCAGCCCCAGCATTTT.

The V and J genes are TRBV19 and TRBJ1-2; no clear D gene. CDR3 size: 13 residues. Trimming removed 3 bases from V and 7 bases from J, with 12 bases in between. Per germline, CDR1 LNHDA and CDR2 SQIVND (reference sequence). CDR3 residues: CASSIRPESGYTF. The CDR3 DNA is TGTGCCAGTAGTATTCGTCCTGAGAGTGGCTACACCTTC.

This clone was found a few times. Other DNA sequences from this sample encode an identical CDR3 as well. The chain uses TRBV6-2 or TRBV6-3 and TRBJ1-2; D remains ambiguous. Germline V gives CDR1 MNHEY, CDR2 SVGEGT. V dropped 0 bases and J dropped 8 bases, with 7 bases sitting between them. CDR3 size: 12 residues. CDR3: CASSYSRGGYTF. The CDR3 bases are TGTGCCAGCAGTTACTCGAGAGGAGGCTACACCTTC.

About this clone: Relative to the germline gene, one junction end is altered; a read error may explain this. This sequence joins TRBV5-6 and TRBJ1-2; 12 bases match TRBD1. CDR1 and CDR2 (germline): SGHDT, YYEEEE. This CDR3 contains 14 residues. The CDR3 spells CASSESPGQGATGF. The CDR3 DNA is TGTGCCAGCAGCGAGTCTCCGGGACAGGGGGCCACGGGGTTC.

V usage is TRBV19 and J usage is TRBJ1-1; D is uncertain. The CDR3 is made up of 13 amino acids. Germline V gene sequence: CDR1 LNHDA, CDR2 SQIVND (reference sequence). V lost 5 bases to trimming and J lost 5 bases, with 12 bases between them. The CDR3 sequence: CASSSGFGTEAFF. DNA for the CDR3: TGTGCCAGTAGTTCAGGATTTGGGACTGAAGCTTTCTTT. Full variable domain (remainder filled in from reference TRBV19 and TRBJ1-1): DGGITQSPKYLFRKEGQNVTLSCEQNLNHDAMYWYRQDPGQGLRLIYYSQIVNDFQKGDIAEGYSVSREKKESFPLTVTSAQKNPTAFYLCASSSGFGTEAFFGQGTRLTVV.

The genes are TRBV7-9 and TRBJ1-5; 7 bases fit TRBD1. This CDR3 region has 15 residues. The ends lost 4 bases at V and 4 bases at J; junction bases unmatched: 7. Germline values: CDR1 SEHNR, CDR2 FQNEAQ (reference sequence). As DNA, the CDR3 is TGTGCCAGCAGCTCAGGGGGGCCAGGGAATCAGCCCCAGCATTTT. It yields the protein CASSSGGPGNQPQHF.

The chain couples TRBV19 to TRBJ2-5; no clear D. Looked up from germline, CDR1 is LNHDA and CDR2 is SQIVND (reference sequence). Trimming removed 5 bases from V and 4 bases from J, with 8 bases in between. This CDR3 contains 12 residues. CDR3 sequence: CASSFPGETQYF. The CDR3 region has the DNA TGTGCCAGTAGTTTCCCGGGAGAGACCCAGTACTTC.

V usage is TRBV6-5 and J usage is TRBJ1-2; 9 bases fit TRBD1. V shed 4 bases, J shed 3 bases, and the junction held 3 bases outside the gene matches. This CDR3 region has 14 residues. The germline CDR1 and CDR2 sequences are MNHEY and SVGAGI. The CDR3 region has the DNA TGTGCCAGCAGTTGGGGGACAGGGCACTATGGCTACACCTTC. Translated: CASSWGTGHYGYTF.

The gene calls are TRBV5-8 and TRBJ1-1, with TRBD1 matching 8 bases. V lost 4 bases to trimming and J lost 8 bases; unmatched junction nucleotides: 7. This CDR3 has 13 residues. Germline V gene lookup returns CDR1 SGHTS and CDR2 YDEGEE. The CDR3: CASSTWTGTEAFF. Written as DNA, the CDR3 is TGTGCCAGCAGCACTTGGACAGGGACCGAAGCTTTCTTT.

CDR3: CASSPDRAYGYTF. CDR3 nucleotides: TGTGCCAGCTCTCCCGACAGGGCCTATGGCTACACCTTC. The chain uses TRBV18 and TRBJ1-2; 7 bases are shared with TRBD1. The CDR3 has 13 residues. Germline loops: CDR1 KGHSH, CDR2 LQKENI. V lost 6 bases and J lost 4; bases outside the gene matches: 5.